The source of this TCR beta chain is a study of brain T cells in children with intractable seizures. Only cases whose brain tissue showed the highest T cell transcript signatures were sequenced. Pre-surgery treatment included at least one anti-epileptic drug. Broader study findings: Viral specificity was inferred only from CDR3 similarity; HCMV serostatus was unknown. Absence of clones before surgery may stem from lower sequencing depth.

Germline CDR1 reads LGHNA; CDR2 reads YSLEER. The CDR3 totals 19 residues. V lost 1 base to trimming and J lost 1 base, with 22 bases between them. On this clone itself: Its antigen is not identified.

TCRdb's copy holds only in-frame clones and misses some; the assay was immunoSEQ multiplex PCR. The sample holds approximately 110,000 clones; 94% are singletons and the top ten take more than 3%. This receptor was taken from a boy younger than two with hemimegalencephaly and intractable seizures. This material consisted of peripheral blood, taken at surgery. The chain couples TRBV4-3 to TRBJ2-5; the D call may be TRBD1 or TRBD2 (5 bases each). The CDR3 region is CASSQGQSGTEGFQETQYF. In DNA, the CDR3 is TGCGCCAGCAGCCAAGGGCAATCGGGGACCGAGGGTTTCCAAGAGACCCAGTACTTC.